This is a list of T cell receptor beta chains from one sample in a study of T cells in Graves' hyperthyroidism and ophthalmopathy. TCRdb reprocessed the multiplex PCR reads via MiXCR and lists one record per CDR3 protein. This sample has roughly 510,000 distinct CDR3 sequences, with around 43% found just once. Sequenced: peripheral blood or thyroid tissue (not recorded which). The source of these receptors is an adult woman with Graves' disease, either hyperthyroidism or ophthalmopathy (not recorded which). Each CDR3 is given with its conserved first and last residue. Each record gives: J gene, clone size, V gene, D gene, CDR3 DNA, CDR3 protein. A D gene is named only where the DNA matches it firmly. A row's size may be missing; if present it is once, few, many or a size class.

TRBJ1-2 once TRBV19 . TGTGCCAGTAGTATGGAAGGAGCAGGTCCCTATGGCTACACCTTC CASSMEGAGPYGYTF
TRBJ1-6 many TRBV27 . TGTGCCAGCAGGCCTGGGGCTTCACCCCTCCACTTT CASRPGASPLHF
TRBJ1-4 few TRBV29-1 . TGCAGCGTTGAACCAGGGCTTGGGGAAAAACTGTTTTTT CSVEPGLGEKLFF
TRBJ1-1 many TRBV11-2 . TGTGCCAGCAGCTTTTCTCCTGCGAACACTGAAGCTTTCTTT CASSFSPANTEAFF
TRBJ1-2 . TRBV6-1 . TGTGCCAGCAGTACCCGCACAGGCCAAATACCGTATGGCTACACCTTC CASSTRTGQIPYGYTF
TRBJ2-5 . TRBV7-9 TRBD1 TGTGCCAGCAGCCCAAATCAGGGGGCGGAGACCCAGTACTTC CASSPNQGAETQYF
TRBJ2-2 . TRBV19 . TGTGCTAGAGATTGGCAGGAGGAGCTGTTTTTT CARDWQEELFF
TRBJ2-5 many TRBV14 TRBD1 TGTGCCAGCAGCCAAGCCAATGGGACAGGGGGCGGTAAACAAGAGACCCAGTACTTC CASSQANGTGGGKQETQYF
TRBJ1-4 . TRBV29-1 . TGCAGCGTTGAAGCCAGGGGTAATGAAAAACTGTTTTTT CSVEARGNEKLFF
TRBJ1-1 . TRBV20-1 . TGCAGTGCTAGCTGGGGGCTGGGGGGCACTGAAGCTTTCTTT CSASWGLGGTEAFF
TRBJ2-5 . TRBV29-1 . TGCAGCGCTGACACCGGTCGGGGGACCCAGTACTTC CSADTGRGTQYF
TRBJ1-1 few TRBV25-1 . TGTGCCAGCCAAGGGGGTAGGCCGGAAGCTTTCTTT CASQGGRPEAFF
TRBJ1-4 . TRBV10-3 . TGTGCCATCGCGGGGGGAAATGAAAAACTGTTTTTT CAIAGGNEKLFF
TRBJ1-2 . TRBV18 . TGTGCCAGCTCACCCGGGACACAGACACCGTATGGCTACACCTTC CASSPGTQTPYGYTF
TRBJ2-7 . TRBV7-9 TRBD2 TGTGCCAGCAGATCCTATAGCGGGAGCGATGAGCAGTACTTC CASRSYSGSDEQYF
TRBJ2-2 many TRBV12-3/TRBV12-4 . TGTGCCAGCAGTTTACAGGAGAACACCGGGGAGCTGTTTTTT CASSLQENTGELFF
TRBJ2-5 . TRBV2 TRBD2 TGTACCAGCAGAGATCGGAGAGCGGGAGTTGAGACCCAGTACTTC CTSRDRRAGVETQYF
TRBJ2-7 once TRBV7-8 TRBD2 TGTGCCAGCAGCACCCGGACTAGCGGGTTGAGCTCCTACGAGCAGTACTTC CASSTRTSGLSSYEQYF
TRBJ1-5 . TRBV7-3 . TGTGCCAGCAGCCTACCCCCCGGGACTCGGGCTCAGCCCCATCATTTT CASSLPPGTRAQPHHF
TRBJ1-1 many TRBV11-2 TRBD1 TGTGCCAGCAGCTTAGACGGACAGGGGACACCGGGGGGCACTGAAGCTTTCTTT CASSLDGQGTPGGTEAFF
TRBJ2-7 . TRBV7-9 . TGTGCCAGCAGTTCAATTCCGGATTCCTACGAGCAGTACTTC CASSSIPDSYEQYF
TRBJ2-6 many TRBV10-3 . TGTGCCATCAGGGTTGCAGCCTCTGGGGCCAACGTCCTGACTTTC CAIRVAASGANVLTF
TRBJ2-5 . TRBV10-3 TRBD1 TGTGCCATCCGGGGACAGGGGATGGAGACCCAGTACTTC CAIRGQGMETQYF
TRBJ2-2 few TRBV7-2 . TGTGCCAGCAGCTCGATCGCTTTCGGGGAGCTGTTTTTT CASSSIAFGELFF
TRBJ2-5 many TRBV7-2 . TGTGCCAGCAGCTTTTCGGGAAGTCAAGAGACCCAGTACTTC CASSFSGSQETQYF
TRBJ2-5 . TRBV7-6 TRBD2 TGTGCCAGCAGCTTAGTCTTACTAGCGGGGCAAGAGACCCAGTACTTC CASSLVLLAGQETQYF
TRBJ2-2 . TRBV4-2 . TGTGCCAGCAGCCAAGTCCACAGCGGTAACACCGGGGAGCTGTTTTTT CASSQVHSGNTGELFF
TRBJ2-2 many TRBV7-6 . TGTGCCAGCAGCCCAGGTCGAAGGGAGCTGTTTTTT CASSPGRRELFF
TRBJ2-2 . TRBV7-9 TRBD2 TGTGCCAGCAGTCACACTAGCGGGGGGACCGGGGAGCTGTTTTTT CASSHTSGGTGELFF
TRBJ1-1 many TRBV20-1 . TGCAGTGCTCCTCTGAGGGGGGGTACCGAAGCTTTCTTT CSAPLRGGTEAFF
TRBJ1-5 . TRBV20-1 . TGCAGTGCCTATTCCCCACAGTTT CSAYSPQF
TRBJ1-1 . TRBV29-1 . TGCAGCGTTTCTCTCGGGAAGAACACTGAAGCTTTCTTT CSVSLGKNTEAFF
TRBJ2-7 . TRBV7-6 . TGTGCCAGCAGCCTAAGGGGGGCAGGGGGCTACGAGCAGTACTTC CASSLRGAGGYEQYF
TRBJ1-5 many TRBV12-3/TRBV12-4 TRBD1 TGTGCCAGCAGAAACCAGGGGGCGCAGGGCAATCAGCCCCAGCATTTT CASRNQGAQGNQPQHF
TRBJ1-4 many TRBV6-5 TRBD1 TGTGCCAGCAGGAACAGGGGGCCTAATGAAAAACTGTTTTTT CASRNRGPNEKLFF